Listed below are T cell receptor beta chains from one sample, sequenced in a study of beta chain features in type 1 diabetes. Generated by immunoSEQ multiplex PCR, the TCRdb table keeps only in-frame clones and is missing some. The sample records about 390,000 clones, 9.5% to 10% being singletons. Sequencing was performed on central memory CD4+ T cells from blood. The receptor source for this set is a man younger than 40 with type 1 diabetes. Both conserved end residues are part of each CDR3. A D gene is named only where the DNA matches it firmly. For some rows the clone size is stated as once, few or many, or as a class when expanded; others skip it.

clone size,V gene,J gene,D gene,CDR3 DNA,CDR3 protein
few,TRBV7-3,TRBJ2-5,NA,TGTGCCAGCAGCCCTATCGCTCAAGAGACCCAGTACTTC,CASSPIAQETQYF
few,TRBV6-1,TRBJ1-4,NA,TGTGCCAGCAAGGCAGTCGGTGAAAAACTGTTTTTT,CASKAVGEKLFF
few,TRBV27,TRBJ1-4,TRBD1,TGTGCCAGCAGTAAGGACAGGGGGAGTGAAAAACTGTTTTTT,CASSKDRGSEKLFF
few,TRBV30,TRBJ2-7,NA,TGTGCCTGGAGCTCGAGCTCCTACGAGCAGTACTTC,CAWSSSSYEQYF
many,TRBV19,TRBJ2-7,NA,TGTGCCAGTAGTATTGGGGGATTCTACGAGCAGTACTTC,CASSIGGFYEQYF
few,TRBV6-5,TRBJ1-5,NA,TGTGCCAGCAGCTCCCAGGATAGGAGCAATCAGCCCCAGCATTTT,CASSSQDRSNQPQHF
NA,TRBV10-1,TRBJ2-7,NA,TGCGCCAGCAGTGTTGGGGGCCCAGTCGAGCAGTACTTC,CASSVGGPVEQYF
NA,TRBV28,TRBJ1-1,NA,TGTGCCAGCAGAAGACAGTCTAACACTGAAGCTTTCTTT,CASRRQSNTEAFF
few,TRBV6-1,TRBJ2-5,TRBD1,TGTGCCAGCAGTGTGGACAGGCGAGAGACCCAGTACTTC,CASSVDRRETQYF
few,TRBV13,TRBJ2-3,NA,TGTGCCAGCAGCTTAGGGACTAGAGAGGGCACAGATACGCAGTATTTT,CASSLGTREGTDTQYF
NA,TRBV7-2,TRBJ2-7,NA,TGTGCCAGCAGCTCGGGACCAGTAGTCTACGAGCAGTACTTC,CASSSGPVVYEQYF
many,TRBV7-9,TRBJ1-5,NA,TGTGCCAGCAGCCCGGACAACAATCAGCCCCAGCATTTT,CASSPDNNQPQHF
few,TRBV5-1,TRBJ2-3,NA,TGCGCCAGCAGCTTGGCGGGAGGGGGCATGGATACGCAGTATTTT,CASSLAGGGMDTQYF
NA,TRBV5-1,TRBJ2-1,NA,TGCGCCAGCAGCTTGGTGCGGGATAGCTACAATGAGCAGTTCTTC,CASSLVRDSYNEQFF
few,TRBV7-2,TRBJ2-3,TRBD2,TGTGCCAGCAGCTTAGGACTAGCTGGGACAGATACGCAGTATTTT,CASSLGLAGTDTQYF
few,TRBV28,TRBJ2-1,NA,TGTGCCAGCAGTACCCCTCAAGGGGGAGCTGACTACAATGAGCAGTTCTTC,CASSTPQGGADYNEQFF
NA,TRBV4-3,TRBJ2-1,NA,TGCGCCAGCAGCTTGGGCGAGGTTAGCTACAATGAGCAGTTCTTC,CASSLGEVSYNEQFF
NA,TRBV6-4,TRBJ2-2,NA,TGTGCCAGCCGGAGAGAGCTCACCGGGGAGCTGTTTTTT,CASRRELTGELFF
many,TRBV20-1,TRBJ2-1,TRBD1,TGCAGTGCTAGGGACCGGGACAGACAGTTCTTC,CSARDRDRQFF
few,TRBV6-1,TRBJ2-5,NA,TGTGCCAGCAGTGAAAGGTACCAAGAGACCCAGTACTTC,CASSERYQETQYF
many,TRBV4-1,TRBJ1-2,NA,TGCGCCAGCAGCCAAGAATTGGGGCATGGCTACACCTTC,CASSQELGHGYTF
NA,TRBV7-2,TRBJ1-1,NA,TGTGCCAGCAGCTTAGCCGAGGGAGGAGTTTTCTTT,CASSLAEGGVFF
many,TRBV23-1,TRBJ1-2,NA,TGCGCCAGCAGTCAAAACGGGGGGCACTATGGCTACACCTTC,CASSQNGGHYGYTF
few,TRBV19,TRBJ2-7,NA,TGTGCCAGTAGTACGACACTCGATTTCTACGAGCAGTACTTC,CASSTTLDFYEQYF
NA,TRBV7-9,TRBJ2-7,NA,TGTGCCAGCAGCTTCGCCGGTCGTGTAGACGAGCAGTACTTC,CASSFAGRVDEQYF
few,TRBV15,TRBJ2-7,TRBD1,TGTGCCACCAGCAGAGACCGGGACAGGGGTATCCAGTACTTC,CATSRDRDRGIQYF
few,TRBV27,TRBJ2-1,NA,TGTGCCAGCAGGATGGTCAGGGGAACCTACAATGAGCAGTTCTTC,CASRMVRGTYNEQFF
few,TRBV27,TRBJ1-1,TRBD1,TGTGCCAGCACCCGACAGGGAGGTACTGAAGCTTTCTTT,CASTRQGGTEAFF
NA,TRBV6-5,TRBJ2-7,NA,TGTGCCAGCGCGGCCCAATACGAGCAGTACTTC,CASAAQYEQYF
many,TRBV19,TRBJ2-2,NA,TGTGCCAGTACCTTCTACACCGGGGAGCTGTTTTTT,CASTFYTGELFF
NA,TRBV5-4,TRBJ2-5,TRBD2,TGTGCCAGCAGCCAGCGGACTAGCGGGAGTCCAGAGACCCAGTACTTC,CASSQRTSGSPETQYF
few,TRBV2,TRBJ1-1,NA,TGTGCCAGCAGTGAGGAGATGAACACTGAAGCTTTCTTT,CASSEEMNTEAFF
few,TRBV5-4,TRBJ2-1,NA,TGTGCCAGCAGCTTGGCCGGCCCCAGCCTCCCCTACAATGAGCAGTTCTTC,CASSLAGPSLPYNEQFF
many,TRBV6-5,TRBJ1-2,TRBD1,TGTGCCAGCAGTCCCGGACAGGGGAACTATGGCTACACCTTC,CASSPGQGNYGYTF
few,TRBV6-5,TRBJ2-3,TRBD2,TGTGCCAGCAGTCCCCTAGCGGGAGTCCCAGATACGCAGTATTTT,CASSPLAGVPDTQYF
NA,TRBV11-3,TRBJ2-5,NA,TGTGCCAGCAGCCGCGGGACAGTGGTAGAGACCCAGTACTTC,CASSRGTVVETQYF
NA,TRBV28,TRBJ2-3,TRBD1,TGTGCCAGCAGTCGGACAGGGTTAATAAATACGCAGTATTTT,CASSRTGLINTQYF
NA,TRBV5-1,TRBJ1-4,NA,TGCGCCAGCAGCCAAGGAGGGGCGACTAATGAAAAACTGTTTTTT,CASSQGGATNEKLFF
NA,TRBV19,TRBJ1-1,TRBD1,TGTGCCAGTAGTAAAGGGACAGGGGAATTGGATGACACTGAAGCTTTCTTT,CASSKGTGELDDTEAFF
few,TRBV7-3,TRBJ2-1,NA,TGTGCCAGCGCAAGCGAGTGGTTTAACAATGAGCAGTTCTTC,CASASEWFNNEQFF
NA,TRBV18,TRBJ2-5,NA,TGTGCCAGCTCACCAGACGTTGGGGGAGAGACCCAGTACTTC,CASSPDVGGETQYF
few,TRBV27,TRBJ1-1,NA,TGTGCCAGCAGTTTAGGGGGGCCCCTCGGGGGGTCTTTCTTT,CASSLGGPLGGSFF
few,TRBV6-5,TRBJ2-3,TRBD2,TGTGCCAGCAGTTACTCTCCTAGCGGGAGGATCGATACGCAGTATTTT,CASSYSPSGRIDTQYF
few,TRBV6-1,TRBJ1-1,NA,TGTGCCAGCAGCCCCCAGGGGAACACTGAAGCTTTCTTT,CASSPQGNTEAFF
NA,TRBV6-5,TRBJ1-2,NA,TGTGCCAGCAGTAGAGGACCTAACTATGGCTACACCTTC,CASSRGPNYGYTF
few,TRBV5-5,TRBJ2-2,NA,TGTGCCAGCAGCCCCCTCGTGGGAGGCGGGACAGACACCGGGGAGCTGTTTTTT,CASSPLVGGGTDTGELFF
few,TRBV10-3,TRBJ1-1,NA,TGTGCCAGCAGTTACCGGGGGGACACTGAAGCTTTCTTT,CASSYRGDTEAFF
few,TRBV7-9,TRBJ2-1,NA,TGTGCCAGCAGCCGCCTCCAAGACGAGAGCAATGAGCAGTTCTTC,CASSRLQDESNEQFF
NA,TRBV6-5,TRBJ2-7,NA,TGTGCCAGCAGTTACCCAGCACCACTCTACGAGCAGTACTTC,CASSYPAPLYEQYF
NA,TRBV28,TRBJ1-2,NA,TGTGCCAGCAGTTTAGGGGCCTATGGCTACACCTTC,CASSLGAYGYTF
many,TRBV9,TRBJ2-6,TRBD1,TGTGCCAGCAGCGTTTGGGACAGGGGGCGCTCTGGGGCCAACGTCCTGACTTTC,CASSVWDRGRSGANVLTF
few,TRBV7-2,TRBJ1-5,NA,TGTGCCAGCAGCTCGCTGGGACAGCCCCAGCATTTT,CASSSLGQPQHF